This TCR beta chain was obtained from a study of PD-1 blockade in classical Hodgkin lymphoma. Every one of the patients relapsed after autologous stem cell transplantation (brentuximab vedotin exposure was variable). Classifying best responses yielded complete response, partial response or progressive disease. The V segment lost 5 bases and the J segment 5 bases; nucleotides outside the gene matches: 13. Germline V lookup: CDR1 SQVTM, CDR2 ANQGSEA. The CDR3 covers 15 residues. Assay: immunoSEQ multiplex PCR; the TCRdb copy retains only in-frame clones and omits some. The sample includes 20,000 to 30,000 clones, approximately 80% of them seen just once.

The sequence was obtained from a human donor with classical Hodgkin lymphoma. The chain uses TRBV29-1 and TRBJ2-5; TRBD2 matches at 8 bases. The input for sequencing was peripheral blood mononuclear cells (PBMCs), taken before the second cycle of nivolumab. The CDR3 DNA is TGCAGCGTTTTGAGGGGCGGGGGGCTCATGGAGACCCAGTACTTC. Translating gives CSVLRGGGLMETQYF.